Following are 24 T cell receptor beta chains from one sample sequenced in a study of human T cells and chemical hapten exposure. TCRdb reprocessed the RACE reads via MiXCR and lists one record per CDR3 protein. The sample records around 62,000 distinct CDR3 sequences, 6.7% being singletons. The time point denotes: pre-sensitization, week 0. Specified treatment: therapeutic diphenylcyclopropenone sensitization with weekly scalp DPC. The source was whole blood, collected in connection with sensitization to the hapten diphenylcyclopropenone (DPC). These receptor sequences come from a woman aged 25-40 years with alopecia areata. Some clones in this sample may be carry-over from other donors' samples.

As regards this clonotype: The conserved final phenylalanine or tryptophan is absent from the CDR3, which likely points to a read error. The genes are TRBV20-1 and TRBJ1-4; 9 bases line up with TRBD1. Germline-derived CDR1 and CDR2 are DFQATT and SNEGSKA (reference sequence). Trimming at V came to 6 bases and at J to 8 bases, leaving 7 bases not matched to a gene. CDR3 length: 13 residues. This chain's CDR3 is CSAYRGQGEKLFL. The DNA of the CDR3 is TGCAGTGCGTACAGGGGGCAAGGGGAAAAACTGTTTCTT.

Only a few counts were recorded for this clonotype. The chain employs TRBV28 and TRBJ1-2, with 10 bases fitting TRBD1. The CDR3 sequence is 16 residues long. The trim removed 1 base at V and 4 bases at J, leaving 6 bases unmatched. The germline CDR1 and CDR2 sequences are MDHEN and SYDVKM. The CDR3 nucleotides read TGTGCCAGCAGTTTATTAGGGACAGGGGCTGGCTATGGCTACACCTTC. This translates into CASSLLGTGAGYGYTF.

This clonotype was observed many times. The chain links TRBV18 to TRBJ1-1; 7 bases are shared with TRBD1. V trimming: 4 bases; J trimming: 1 base; junction bases outside the gene matches: 3. Germline CDR1 reads KGHSH; CDR2 reads LQKENI. This CDR3 spans 14 amino acids. The CDR3 nucleotides are TGTGCCAGCTCACGCGGACAGGCGAACACTGAAGCTTTCTTT. Translated, it gives CASSRGQANTEAFF.

This clonotype was recorded many times. The rearrangement links TRBV6-5 to TRBJ1-1; D not certain. Germline lookup yields CDR1 MNHEY and CDR2 SVGAGI. This CDR3 has 13 amino acids. V lost 7 bases and J 7 bases, leaving 16 bases between the germline ends. CDR3 sequence (DNA): TGTGCCAGCATCTCACCACAGCCGGGTGAAGCTTTCTTT. Amino acid sequence: CASISPQPGEAFF.

Ten or more counts support this clonotype. The chain has TRBV6-5 and TRBJ1-2, with 8 bases identical to TRBD1. The germline CDR1 and CDR2 sequences are MNHEY and SVGAGI. The J segment lost 8 bases and the V segment lost 2 bases, leaving 13 bases of the junction unmatched. The CDR3 spans 16 residues. The CDR3 reads CASSYAGRDRGEGYTF. CDR3 nucleotide sequence: TGTGCCAGCAGTTACGCCGGGCGAGACAGGGGAGAGGGCTACACCTTC.

This clonotype was seen ten or more times. CDR3 DNA sequence: TGCGCCAGCAGGGAACAGGGACAATCCTACGAGCAGTACTTC. This encodes CASREQGQSYEQYF. J is TRBJ2-7 and V is TRBV5-1; TRBD1 might be the D (6 bases). The length of the CDR3 is 14 residues. Trimming shortened V by 5 bases and J by 1 base, and 13 bases separated the two germline ends. Germline V CDR1 and CDR2: SGHRS, YFSETQ.

Many counts were recorded for this clonotype. This chain links TRBV15 with TRBJ1-5, with D tentatively TRBD1 (6 bases). In germline, CDR1 is LNHNV, CDR2 YYDKDF (reference sequence). The CDR3 spans 16 residues. V lost 3 bases to trimming and J lost 0 bases, with 12 bases between them. The CDR3 DNA sequence: TGTGCCACCAGCAGGCCTAACAGGGCTAGCAATCAGCCCCAGCATTTT. Its protein is CATSRPNRASNQPQHF.

This clonotype was recorded many times. The chain combines TRBV20-1 with TRBJ1-6, with TRBD1 as a possible D gene (5 bases). The germline V and J ends were trimmed by 3 bases and 7 bases, with 16 bases remaining between them. This CDR3 region has 15 residues. The V gene's germline CDR1 is DFQATT and CDR2 SNEGSKA (reference sequence). The CDR3 nucleotides read TGCAGTGCTAGGATAACAGGCGGTGAGAATTCACCCCTCCACTTT. This translates into CSARITGGENSPLHF.

At least ten counts were recorded for this clonotype. The chain joins TRBV7-2 to TRBJ1-1; D not certain. V lost 5 bases to trimming and J lost 2 bases, with 15 bases between them. CDR1 is SGHTA, CDR2 FQGNSA, per germline. The CDR3 length is 15 residues. CDR3 sequence (DNA): TGTGCCAGCAGCGACCAATCCCGAACCAACACTGAAGCTTTCTTT. Its protein product is CASSDQSRTNTEAFF. Drawing the rest from reference TRBV7-2 and TRBJ1-1, the complete variable domain is GAGVSQSPSNKVTEKGKDVELRCDPISGHTALYWYRQSLGQGLEFLIYFQGNSAPDKSGLPSDRFSAERTGGSVSTLTIQRTQQEDSAVYLCASSDQSRTNTEAFFGQGTRLTVV.

The table lists this clonotype with a count of one. The chain couples TRBV2 to TRBJ1-2; 7 bases map to TRBD1. V lost 3 bases to trimming and J lost 2 bases; unmatched junction nucleotides: 6. The CDR3 has 15 amino acids. Germline-derived CDR1 and CDR2 are SNHLY and FYNNEI. CDR3 nucleotides: TGTGCCAGCAGTGAGGAGAGGGGGCGGAACTATGGCTACACCTTC. It encodes CASSEERGRNYGYTF.

This clonotype was counted a few times. The J gene is TRBJ2-2, the V gene TRBV3-1; no reliable D call. V lost 4 bases, J lost 4 bases, and 7 bases lay in between. The CDR3 sequence is 13 residues long. Germline-derived CDR1 and CDR2 are LGHDT and YNNKEL (reference sequence). The CDR3 bases are TGTGCCAGCAGCCGTGGCGTCACCGGGGAGCTGTTTTTT. Translated, it gives CASSRGVTGELFF. Full variable domain (remainder filled in from reference TRBV3-1 and TRBJ2-2): DTAVSQTPKYLVTQMGNDKSIKCEQNLGHDTMYWYKQDSKKFLKIMFSYNNKELIINETVPNRFSPKSPDKAHLNLHINSLELGDSAVYFCASSRGVTGELFFGEGSRLTVL.

This clonotype has at least ten counts. This chain connects TRBV20-1 to TRBJ1-1; D ambiguous. Germline CDR1 is DFQATT and CDR2 is SNEGSKA (reference sequence). Trimming removed 4 bases from V and 1 base from J, with 4 bases in between. The CDR3 consists of 11 residues. The CDR3 DNA sequence: TGCAGTGCTACCAGGAACACTGAAGCTTTCTTT. Translating gives CSATRNTEAFF.

This clonotype was seen many times. This chain links TRBV7-9 with TRBJ2-3, with D maybe TRBD2 (5 bases). Per germline, CDR1 SEHNR and CDR2 FQNEAQ (reference sequence). The CDR3 is made up of 14 amino acids. Trimming took 1 base from V and 6 from J, leaving 11 bases between them. The CDR3 bases are TGTGCCAGCAGCTTAGTTAATGTAGCGGATACGCAGTATTTT. Translation gives CASSLVNVADTQYF.

This clonotype was seen at least ten times. The rearrangement links TRBV18 to TRBJ1-2; 9 bases agree with TRBD1. The germline V gene encodes CDR1 KGHSH and CDR2 LQKENI. The CDR3 spans 15 residues. The junction had 7 bases not matched to a gene; V was cut back by 1 base and J by 7 bases. The CDR3 loop is CASSPLEQGAGGYTF. CDR3 nucleotide sequence: TGTGCCAGCTCACCACTCGAACAGGGGGCCGGTGGCTACACCTTC.

The table lists this clonotype with a few counts. The chain employs TRBV5-5 and TRBJ2-3; the match to TRBD1 covers 10 bases. This CDR3 has 21 residues. Looked up from germline, CDR1 is SGHKS and CDR2 is YYEKEE (reference sequence). Trimming at V came to 3 bases and at J to 2 bases, leaving 21 bases not matched to a gene. The CDR3 region has the DNA TGTGCCAGCAGCTCCACACCGGACAGGGGGTCCGGGGTATTATTCACAGATACGCAGTATTTT. Translated, it gives CASSSTPDRGSGVLFTDTQYF.

This clonotype was counted at least ten times. The chain has TRBV5-6 and TRBJ2-1; 8 bases fit TRBD1. V lost 0 bases, J lost 1 base, and 3 bases stayed unmatched. Germline-derived CDR1 and CDR2 are SGHDT and YYEEEE. The CDR3 contains 16 residues. CDR3 in amino acids: CASSLGTGKSYNEQFF. The CDR3 coding sequence is TGTGCCAGCAGCTTGGGGACAGGGAAGTCCTACAATGAGCAGTTCTTC.

This clonotype was seen only a few times. The gene calls are TRBV12-3 or TRBV12-4 and TRBJ2-7; unclear D gene. With 4 bases removed from V and 7 bases from J, the gap between germline ends came to 14 bases. This CDR3 is 13 amino acids long. This CDR3 is CASSSLTPPEQYF. The CDR3 DNA sequence: TGTGCCAGCAGTTCCCTCACCCCCCCGGAGCAGTACTTC.

This clonotype was detected a few times. V usage is TRBV12-3 or TRBV12-4 and J usage is TRBJ2-3; TRBD2 might be the D (7 bases). Trimming took off 5 bases at V and 4 bases at J, with 19 bases between the two ends. This CDR3 region has 16 residues. The DNA of the CDR3 is TGTGCCAGCAGTCCCAGGGGCGGGGGCACCCCAGATACGCAGTATTTT. It is translated as CASSPRGGGTPDTQYF.

This clonotype occurred many times. This chain links TRBV14 with TRBJ2-7; 9 bases are shared with TRBD1. Germline V lookup: CDR1 SGHDN, CDR2 FVKESK. CDR3 length: 14 amino acids. Unmatched junction bases numbered 5, after V lost 1 base and J lost 7 bases. CDR3 nucleotide sequence: TGTGCCAGCAGCCAAGGGACAGGGGCCTGGGAGCAGTACTTC. This encodes CASSQGTGAWEQYF.

This clonotype appeared many times. The chain combines TRBV20-1 with TRBJ2-1, with D perhaps TRBD2 (7 bases). This CDR3 region has 14 residues. Germline V gives CDR1 DFQATT, CDR2 SNEGSKA (reference sequence). V lost 6 bases and J 7 bases, leaving 19 bases between the germline ends. Here the CDR3 reads CSAAGEGDVNEQFF. CDR3 coding DNA: TGCAGTGCCGCGGGGGAGGGGGATGTAAATGAGCAGTTCTTC.

This clonotype was counted at least ten times. The CDR3 loop is CASSPTRGSNEKLFF. CDR3 nucleotide sequence: TGTGCCAGCAGCCCCACGAGGGGGAGTAATGAAAAACTGTTTTTT. V is TRBV12-3 or TRBV12-4 and J is TRBJ1-4; perhaps TRBD1 as D (6 bases). V lost 6 bases to trimming and J lost 4 bases, with 15 bases between them. The CDR3 covers 15 residues.

The chain employs TRBV19 and TRBJ2-3, with 12 bases matching TRBD1. The germline CDR1 and CDR2 sequences are LNHDA and SQIVND (reference sequence). CDR3 size: 15 residues. V dropped 5 bases and J dropped 4; count of bases not matched to a gene: 4. This chain's CDR3 is CASSSGQGAADTQYF. CDR3 nucleotides: TGTGCCAGTAGTTCGGGACAGGGGGCGGCAGATACGCAGTATTTT.

This clonotype was recorded many times. This chain links TRBV7-3 with TRBJ2-3; D gene ambiguous. The V and J ends lost 5 bases and 4 bases respectively, with 7 bases between them. The CDR3 loop spans 12 amino acids. Germline loops: CDR1 SGHTA, CDR2 FQGTGA. CDR3 protein: CASSRTADTQYF. The CDR3 DNA is TGTGCCAGCAGCCGGACGGCAGATACGCAGTATTTT.

This clonotype was seen many times. J is TRBJ1-5 and V is TRBV27; no firm D call. Trimming removed 5 bases from V and 0 bases from J, with 11 bases in between. Germline V CDR1 and CDR2: MNHEY, SMNVEV (reference sequence). CDR3 length equals 15 residues. CDR3 bases: TGTGCCAGCAGTCCCCCGGCCAGTAGCAATCAGCCCCAGCATTTT. Its protein is CASSPPASSNQPQHF.